A single sample is the source of the 17 T cell receptor beta chains below, sequenced in a study of immune evolution from preneoplasia to lung adenocarcinoma. TCRdb's copy holds only in-frame clones and misses some; the assay was immunoSEQ multiplex PCR. The repertoire holds some 7,200 clones, with 60% to 80% as singletons. The sample comprised FFPE adjacent normal lung tissue. The receptors shown here come from a person between 65 and 79 years old with lung adenocarcinoma.

This clone appeared a few times. The chain uses TRBV7-9 and TRBJ2-7; D is perhaps TRBD2 (6 bases). CDR1 and CDR2 from the germline V gene are SEHNR and FQNEAQ (reference sequence). This CDR3 region has 13 residues. V lost 1 base to trimming and J lost 7 bases, with 11 bases between them. CDR3 sequence reads: CASSLGEAPEQYF. For the CDR3, the DNA is TGTGCCAGCAGCTTAGGGGAGGCGCCGGAGCAGTACTTC.

The chain has TRBV10-2 and TRBJ1-2; D ambiguous. Germline V gene sequence: CDR1 WSHSY, CDR2 SAAADI. CDR3 length equals 13 residues. V lost 6 bases, J lost 2 bases, and 10 bases lay in between. CDR3 coding DNA: TGCGCCAGCAGCGATACAATAAACTATGGCTACACCTTC. Amino acid sequence: CASSDTINYGYTF.

The chain employs TRBV7-9 and TRBJ1-1; possible D gene TRBD1, 5 bases. This CDR3 is built from 15 residues. V lost 0 bases to trimming and J lost 1 base, with 9 bases between them. Germline V lookup: CDR1 SEHNR, CDR2 FQNEAQ (reference sequence). CDR3: CASSLAQGPNTEAFF. The CDR3 nucleotides read TGTGCCAGCAGCTTAGCGCAGGGTCCGAACACTGAAGCTTTCTTT.

J is TRBJ2-7 and V is TRBV6-1; 9 nucleotides agree with TRBD2. Germline values: CDR1 MNHNS, CDR2 SASEGT. The junction had 8 bases not matched to a gene; V was cut back by 8 bases and J by 6 bases. The CDR3 sequence is 13 residues long. This CDR3 is CASDAGGLTEQYF. DNA of the CDR3: TGTGCCAGCGATGCGGGGGGGCTGACCGAGCAGTACTTC.

J is TRBJ2-2 and V is TRBV10-3, with 9 bases that match TRBD1. The germline V gene has CDR1 ENHRY and CDR2 SYGVKD. There are 14 residues in the CDR3. After removal of 4 bases from V and 7 bases from J, the junction contained 4 bases not matched to a gene. The CDR3 reads CAISGQGDGGELFF. CDR3 nucleotides: TGTGCCATCAGTGGACAGGGGGATGGCGGGGAGCTGTTTTTT.

This chain joins TRBV11-2 and TRBJ1-1; tentatively, D is TRBD1 (5 bases). The CDR3 sequence is 13 residues long. The germline CDR1 and CDR2 sequences are SGHAT and FQNNGV. V dropped 2 bases and J dropped 4 bases, with 8 bases sitting between them. CDR3: CASSLRGVTEAFF. The CDR3 DNA follows: TGTGCCAGCAGCTTAAGAGGGGTCACTGAAGCTTTCTTT.

This rearrangement joins TRBV29-1 to TRBJ1-1; D gene unclear. Per germline, CDR1 SQVTM and CDR2 ANQGSEA. V was pared by 4 bases and J by 0 bases, with 9 bases between. The CDR3 totals 13 residues. The DNA for the CDR3 is TGCAGCGTTGTGTCGGGGATGAACACTGAAGCTTTCTTT. Its translation: CSVVSGMNTEAFF.

The chain couples TRBV18 to TRBJ1-1; D not certain. The V gene lost 3 bases and the J gene lost 6 bases, with 8 bases spanning the gap. The germline gives CDR1 KGHSH, CDR2 LQKENI. The CDR3 loop spans 12 amino acids. The CDR3 loop reads CASSPLGAEAFF. In DNA, the CDR3 is TGTGCCAGCTCACCCCTCGGCGCTGAAGCTTTCTTT. The whole variable domain, remainder taken from reference TRBV18 and TRBJ1-1, is NAGVMQNPRHLVRRRGQEARLRCSPMKGHSHVYWYRQLPEEGLKFMVYLQKENIIDESGMPKERFSAEFPKEGPSILRIQQVVRGDSAAYFCASSPLGAEAFFGQGTRLTVV.

V usage is TRBV2 and J usage is TRBJ2-2; 11 bases map to TRBD1. Germline V lookup: CDR1 SNHLY, CDR2 FYNNEI. The CDR3 totals 16 residues. J gave up 4 bases and V 5 bases, and 6 bases lay outside the gene matches. Here the CDR3 reads CASSRPGTGGTGELFF. The CDR3, as DNA: TGTGCCAGCAGTCGTCCCGGGACAGGGGGCACCGGGGAGCTGTTTTTT.

The chain couples TRBV7-9 to TRBJ2-5; 10 bases align to TRBD1. The V segment lost 5 bases and the J segment 6 bases; nucleotides outside the gene matches: 6. CDR1 and CDR2 (germline): SEHNR, FQNEAQ (reference sequence). The CDR3 loop spans 14 amino acids. This CDR3 is CASSTGTGAQTQYF. CDR3 DNA sequence: TGTGCCAGCAGCACCGGGACAGGGGCACAGACCCAGTACTTC.

The CDR3 loop reads CASSEDFWVSYNEQFF. The CDR3 nucleotides read TGTGCCAGCAGTGAGGATTTTTGGGTCTCCTACAATGAGCAGTTCTTC. The chain uses TRBV6-1 and TRBJ2-1; D is uncertain. The CDR3 spans 16 residues. V lost 3 bases to trimming and J lost 0 bases, with 12 bases between them. Germline CDR1 reads MNHNS; CDR2 reads SASEGT.

The chain uses TRBV11-1 and TRBJ2-1; TRBD1 matches 7 bases. J was trimmed by 4 bases and V by 3 bases; bases with no gene match: 15. The CDR3 is 18 amino acids. Per the germline V gene, CDR1 is SGHAT and CDR2 is FQDESV (reference sequence). CDR3 loop: CASSFDSLGRGSYNEQFF. The DNA of the CDR3 is TGTGCCAGCAGCTTTGATTCATTGGGCAGGGGGTCGTACAATGAGCAGTTCTTC.

This clone appeared once. The CDR3 reads CASSLSGQANTEAFF. For the CDR3, the DNA is TGTGCCAGCAGTTTATCAGGGCAGGCTAACACTGAAGCTTTCTTT. This rearrangement joins TRBV28 to TRBJ1-1; possibly TRBD1 for D (5 bases). CDR1 and CDR2 from the germline V gene are MDHEN and SYDVKM. V shed 1 base and J shed 2 bases, with 11 bases lying between them. The length of the CDR3 is 15 residues.

This chain uses TRBV13 with TRBJ2-7, with TRBD1 matching 7 bases. In germline, CDR1 is PRHDT, CDR2 FYEKMQ (reference sequence). The CDR3 runs 14 residues. With 6 bases clipped from V and 3 bases from J, the junction kept 8 bases outside the gene matches. CDR3 sequence: CASSYGDRNYEQYF. The CDR3 nucleotides are TGTGCCAGCAGTTATGGGGACAGAAACTACGAGCAGTACTTC.

There are a few counts of this clone. The chain joins TRBV7-9 to TRBJ1-2; 8 bases line up with TRBD1. Germline assignment: CDR1 SEHNR and CDR2 FQNEAQ (reference sequence). Trimming removed 1 base from V and 1 base from J; junction bases left unmatched: 5. The CDR3 contains 16 residues. The CDR3 protein is CASSLGGQELNYGYTF. For the CDR3, the DNA is TGTGCCAGCAGCTTAGGGGGACAGGAGCTTAACTATGGCTACACCTTC.

V usage is TRBV5-6 and J usage is TRBJ2-5; D possibly matches TRBD1 or TRBD2 (5 bases each). The CDR3 extends over 17 amino acids. V lost 3 bases and J lost 2, with 20 bases in between. Germline lookup yields CDR1 SGHDT and CDR2 YYEEEE. The chain's CDR3 is CASSWWKLGAKQETQYF. DNA of the CDR3: TGTGCCAGCAGCTGGTGGAAACTCGGGGCGAAACAAGAGACCCAGTACTTC.

This clone was detected only a few times. The chain links TRBV4-2 to TRBJ2-7; TRBD2 aligns across 9 bases. Germline values: CDR1 LGHNA, CDR2 YNFKEQ. V lost 4 bases and J lost 6; bases outside the gene matches: 10. The CDR3 sequence is 15 residues long. This CDR3 reads CASSRDSGGRGEQYF. The CDR3 bases are TGTGCCAGCAGCCGAGATAGCGGGGGACGGGGCGAGCAGTACTTC.